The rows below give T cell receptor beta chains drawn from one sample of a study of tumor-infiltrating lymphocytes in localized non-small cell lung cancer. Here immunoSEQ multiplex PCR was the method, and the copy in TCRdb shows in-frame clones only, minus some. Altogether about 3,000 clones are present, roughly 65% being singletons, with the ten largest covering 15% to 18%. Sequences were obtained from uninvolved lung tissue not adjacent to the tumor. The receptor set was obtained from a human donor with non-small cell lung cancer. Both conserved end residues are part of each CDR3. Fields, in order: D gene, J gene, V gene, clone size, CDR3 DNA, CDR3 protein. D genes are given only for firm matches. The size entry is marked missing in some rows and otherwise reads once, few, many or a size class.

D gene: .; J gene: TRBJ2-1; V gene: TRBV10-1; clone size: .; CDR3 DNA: TGCGCCAGCAGTGAGTCTGGCGGATACAATGAGCAGTTCTTC; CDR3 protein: CASSESGGYNEQFF
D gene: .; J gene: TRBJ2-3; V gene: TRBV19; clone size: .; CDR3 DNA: TGTGCCAGTAGTATAGCCGGGCCCACAGATACGCAGTATTTT; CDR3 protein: CASSIAGPTDTQYF
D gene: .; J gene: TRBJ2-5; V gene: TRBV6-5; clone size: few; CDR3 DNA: TGTGCCAGCAGTTACCCCCGCGGGACTTCTGGAGAGACCCAGTACTTC; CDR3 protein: CASSYPRGTSGETQYF
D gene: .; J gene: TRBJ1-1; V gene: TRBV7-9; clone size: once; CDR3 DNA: TGTGCCAGCAGCTTAAGCCAGAACACTGAAGCTTTCTTT; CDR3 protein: CASSLSQNTEAFF
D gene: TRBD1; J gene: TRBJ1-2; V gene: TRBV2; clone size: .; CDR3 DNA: TGTGCCAGCAGGGACAGGGGACAAACCTATGGCTACACCTTC; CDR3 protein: CASRDRGQTYGYTF
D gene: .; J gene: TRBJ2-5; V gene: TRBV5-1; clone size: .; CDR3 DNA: TGCGCCAGCAGCATGCGCCCGGGCCCAGAGACCCAGTACTTC; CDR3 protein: CASSMRPGPETQYF
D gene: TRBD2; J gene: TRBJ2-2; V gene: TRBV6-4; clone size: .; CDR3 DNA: TGTGCCAGCAGCCCTCTAGCGGGAGACACCGGGGAGCTGTTTTTT; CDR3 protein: CASSPLAGDTGELFF
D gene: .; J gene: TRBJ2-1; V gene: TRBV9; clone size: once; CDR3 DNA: TGTGCCAGCAGCGCCCGGGACAACTACAATGAGCAGTTCTTC; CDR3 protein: CASSARDNYNEQFF
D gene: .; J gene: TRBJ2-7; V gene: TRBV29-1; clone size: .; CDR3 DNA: TGCAGCGTTGAGGCAGGAGTCGACGAGCAGTACTTC; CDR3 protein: CSVEAGVDEQYF
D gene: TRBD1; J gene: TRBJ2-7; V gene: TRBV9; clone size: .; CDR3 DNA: TGTGCCAGCAGCGCCACGACAGGGGGCTACGAGCAGTACTTC; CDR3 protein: CASSATTGGYEQYF
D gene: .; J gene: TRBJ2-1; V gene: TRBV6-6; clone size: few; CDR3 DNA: TGTGCCAGCAGTGTGGGTGGGGGTACCTCCTATGAGCAGTTCTTC; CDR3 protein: CASSVGGGTSYEQFF
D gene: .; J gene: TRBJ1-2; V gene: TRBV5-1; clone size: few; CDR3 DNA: TGCGCCAGCACGGGCAGGGAGGACTATGGCTACACCTTC; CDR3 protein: CASTGREDYGYTF
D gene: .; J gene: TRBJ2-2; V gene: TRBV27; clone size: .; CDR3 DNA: TGTGCCAGCAGTTTGGCGAACACCGGGGAGCTGTTTTTT; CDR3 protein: CASSLANTGELFF
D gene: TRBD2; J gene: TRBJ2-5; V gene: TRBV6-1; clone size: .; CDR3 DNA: TGTGCCAGCGCCGACACCGGGGGGGAGACCCAGTACTTC; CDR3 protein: CASADTGGETQYF
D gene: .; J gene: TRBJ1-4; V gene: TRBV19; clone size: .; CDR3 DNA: TGTGCCAGTGCCCTTGGGGGCAAGGGGAATGAAAAACTGTTTTTT; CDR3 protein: CASALGGKGNEKLFF
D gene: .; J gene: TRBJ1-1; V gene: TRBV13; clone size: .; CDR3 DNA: TGTGCCAGCAGCTTAGGGTGGGAAGGTGAAGCTTTCTTT; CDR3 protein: CASSLGWEGEAFF
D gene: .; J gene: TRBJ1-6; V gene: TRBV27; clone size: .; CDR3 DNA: TGTGCCAGCAGTTTATTTTCAGGGACCTATAATTCACCCCTCCACTTT; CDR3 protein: CASSLFSGTYNSPLHF
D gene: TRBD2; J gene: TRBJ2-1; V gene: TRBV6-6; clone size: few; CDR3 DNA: TGTGCCAGCAGACCGACTAGCGGGGGATTACATGAGCAGTTCTTC; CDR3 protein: CASRPTSGGLHEQFF
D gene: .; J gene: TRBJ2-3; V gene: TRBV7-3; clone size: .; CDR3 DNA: TGTGCCAGCAGCTTAGTGCGGCTAGCAGATGGAGATACGCAGTATTTT; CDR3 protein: CASSLVRLADGDTQYF
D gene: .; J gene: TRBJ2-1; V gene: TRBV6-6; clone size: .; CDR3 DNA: TGTGCCAGTGGGGAGTGGGGTGAGCAGTTCTTC; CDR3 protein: CASGEWGEQFF
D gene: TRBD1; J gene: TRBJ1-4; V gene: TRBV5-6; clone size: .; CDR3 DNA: TGTGCCAGCAGCTTCGGACAGGGTGGTGAAAAACTGTTTTTT; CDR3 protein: CASSFGQGGEKLFF
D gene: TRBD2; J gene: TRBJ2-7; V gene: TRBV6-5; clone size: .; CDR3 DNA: TGTGCCAGCAGTCGGACTAGCGGTTCCTACGAGCAGTACTTC; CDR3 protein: CASSRTSGSYEQYF
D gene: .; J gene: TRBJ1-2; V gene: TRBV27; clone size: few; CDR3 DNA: TGTGCCAGCAGTTTCCTACAGGGAGGTGGAGGCTACACCTTC; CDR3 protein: CASSFLQGGGGYTF
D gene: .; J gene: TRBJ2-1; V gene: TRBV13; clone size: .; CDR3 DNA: TGTGCCAGCAGCTTCGGCCGAGGGGTTACCTACAATGAGCAGTTCTTC; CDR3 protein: CASSFGRGVTYNEQFF
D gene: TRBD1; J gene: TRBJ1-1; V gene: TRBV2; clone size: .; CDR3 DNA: TGTGCCAGCAGTGTCGAGGACAGGGGGACTGAAGCTTTCTTT; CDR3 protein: CASSVEDRGTEAFF
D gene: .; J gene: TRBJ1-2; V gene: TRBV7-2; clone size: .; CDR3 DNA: TGTGCCAGCAGCTTAGATGGGGTCGGCTACACCTTC; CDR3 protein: CASSLDGVGYTF
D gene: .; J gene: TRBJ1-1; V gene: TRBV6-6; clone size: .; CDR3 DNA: TGTGCCAGCAGTTACTCGATAGGCGCTGAAGCTTTCTTT; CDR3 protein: CASSYSIGAEAFF
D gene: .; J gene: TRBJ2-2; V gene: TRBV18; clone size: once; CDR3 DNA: TGTGCCAGCTCACCACTTCGAGGGGCCGGGGAGCTGTTTTTT; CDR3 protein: CASSPLRGAGELFF
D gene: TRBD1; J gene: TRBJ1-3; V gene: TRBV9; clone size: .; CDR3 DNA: TGTGCCAGCAGCGTATGGGACAGGGGCGCTGGAAACACCATATATTTT; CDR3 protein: CASSVWDRGAGNTIYF
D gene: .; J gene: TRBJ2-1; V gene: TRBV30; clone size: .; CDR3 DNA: TGTGCCTGGAGTGGACAGGATTACAATGAGCAGTTCTTC; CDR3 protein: CAWSGQDYNEQFF
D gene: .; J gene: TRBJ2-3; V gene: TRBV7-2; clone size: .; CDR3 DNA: TGTGCCAGCAGCCACCTATCTGGCCACGGAGGGTATTTT; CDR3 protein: CASSHLSGHGGYF
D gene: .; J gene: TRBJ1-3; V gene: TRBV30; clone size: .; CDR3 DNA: TGTGCCGTCACACAGGGTAATAATGGAAACACCATATATTTT; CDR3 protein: CAVTQGNNGNTIYF
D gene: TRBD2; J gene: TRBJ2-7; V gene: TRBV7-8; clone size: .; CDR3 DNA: TGTGCCAGCAGCTTACCAAAAGGTGCTGGACTAGCGGGGGCCGAGCAGTACTTC; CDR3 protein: CASSLPKGAGLAGAEQYF
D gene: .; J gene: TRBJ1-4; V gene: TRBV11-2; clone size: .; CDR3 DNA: TGTGCCAGCAGCCCAAGGGGTGCGGCTAATGAAAAACTGTTTTTT; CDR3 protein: CASSPRGAANEKLFF
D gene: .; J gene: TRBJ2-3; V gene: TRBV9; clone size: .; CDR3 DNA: TGTGCCAGCAGGGGTGGAAACACAGATACGCAGTATTTT; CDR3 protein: CASRGGNTDTQYF
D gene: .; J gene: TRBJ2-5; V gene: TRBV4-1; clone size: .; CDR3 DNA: TGCGCCAGCAGCCAGGATCCAGGGAAGGGGACCCAGTACTTC; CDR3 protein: CASSQDPGKGTQYF
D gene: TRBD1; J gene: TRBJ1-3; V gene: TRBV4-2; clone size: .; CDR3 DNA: TGTGCCAGCAGCCAAGATAGGGGGCCTGGAAACACCATATATTTT; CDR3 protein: CASSQDRGPGNTIYF
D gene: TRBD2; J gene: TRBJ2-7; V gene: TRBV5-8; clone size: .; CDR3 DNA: TGTGCCAGCAGCACTAGCGGGGGCCCCTACGAGCAGTACTTC; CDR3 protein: CASSTSGGPYEQYF
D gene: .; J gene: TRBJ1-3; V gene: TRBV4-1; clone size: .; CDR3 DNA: TGCGCCAGCAGCCAATTATCAACCAGCTCTGGAAACACCATATATTTT; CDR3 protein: CASSQLSTSSGNTIYF
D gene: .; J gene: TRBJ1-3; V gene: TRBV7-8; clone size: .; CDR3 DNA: TGTGCCAGCAGCTTAGGGACACCCTCTGGAAACACCATATATTTT; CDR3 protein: CASSLGTPSGNTIYF
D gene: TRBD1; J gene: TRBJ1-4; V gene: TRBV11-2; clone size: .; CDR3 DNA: TGTGCCAGCAGCTTAACAGGGGGTCCCCTTAATGAAAAACTGTTTTTT; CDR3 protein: CASSLTGGPLNEKLFF
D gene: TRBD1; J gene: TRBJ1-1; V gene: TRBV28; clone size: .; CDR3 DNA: TGTGCCTCGAAAGACAGGGCGGGTCGGACTGAAGCTTTCTTT; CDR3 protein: CASKDRAGRTEAFF
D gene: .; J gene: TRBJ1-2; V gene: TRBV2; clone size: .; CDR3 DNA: TGTGCCAGCAGTACGTCCGGGCAGCGGGCGGTCTATGGCTACACCTTC; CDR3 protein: CASSTSGQRAVYGYTF
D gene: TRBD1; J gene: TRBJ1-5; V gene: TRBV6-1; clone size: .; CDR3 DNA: TGTGCCAGCAGTGACCCTAGATCCGGGACAGGGTATCAGCCCCAGCATTTT; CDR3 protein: CASSDPRSGTGYQPQHF